This T cell receptor (beta chain) was identified during a study of T cell responses to AZD1222 COVID-19 vaccine. Turning to this clone: Antigen specificity is unknown.

General observations from the study: CD4 TCRs covered the whole spike, strongest at regions 160-218 and 743-854. White British people made up most donors, females outnumbered males, and clonal diversity was possibly underestimated. Spike-specific TCR breadth and depth went up after people got two AZD1222 doses.

Assay used: immunoSEQ multiplex PCR; TCRdb lists only in-frame clones, some missing. The sample yields 85,000 to 100,000 clones, just over 90% seen once. The germline V gene has CDR1 SGHAT and CDR2 FQDESV (reference sequence). The length of the CDR3 is 12 residues. Between the trimmed V and J ends, which lost 8 bases and 6 bases, there was a span of 12 bases. The material sequenced was peripheral blood, taken on day 0 of AZD1222 vaccination. The chain joins TRBV11-1 to TRBJ2-3; TRBD2 might be the D (7 bases). This sequence was found in an adult in good health. CDR3 loop: CASRGAGDTQYF. CDR3 bases: TGTGCCAGCCGGGGGGCAGGGGATACGCAGTATTTT.